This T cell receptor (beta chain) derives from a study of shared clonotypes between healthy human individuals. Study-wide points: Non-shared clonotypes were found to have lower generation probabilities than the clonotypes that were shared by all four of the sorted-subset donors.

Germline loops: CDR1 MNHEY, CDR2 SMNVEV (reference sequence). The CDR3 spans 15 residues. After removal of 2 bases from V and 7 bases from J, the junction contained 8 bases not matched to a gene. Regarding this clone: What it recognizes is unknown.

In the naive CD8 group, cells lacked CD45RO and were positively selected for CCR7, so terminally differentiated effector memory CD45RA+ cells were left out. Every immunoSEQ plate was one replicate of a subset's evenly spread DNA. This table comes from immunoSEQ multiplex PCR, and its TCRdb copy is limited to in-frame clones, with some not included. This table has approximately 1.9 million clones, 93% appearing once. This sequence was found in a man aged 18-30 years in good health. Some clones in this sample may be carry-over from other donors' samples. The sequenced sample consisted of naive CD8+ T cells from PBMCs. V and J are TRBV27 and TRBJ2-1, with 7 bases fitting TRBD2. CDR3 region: CASSLIGGGWNEQFF. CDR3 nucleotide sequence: TGTGCCAGCAGTTTAATTGGGGGAGGGTGGAATGAGCAGTTCTTC.